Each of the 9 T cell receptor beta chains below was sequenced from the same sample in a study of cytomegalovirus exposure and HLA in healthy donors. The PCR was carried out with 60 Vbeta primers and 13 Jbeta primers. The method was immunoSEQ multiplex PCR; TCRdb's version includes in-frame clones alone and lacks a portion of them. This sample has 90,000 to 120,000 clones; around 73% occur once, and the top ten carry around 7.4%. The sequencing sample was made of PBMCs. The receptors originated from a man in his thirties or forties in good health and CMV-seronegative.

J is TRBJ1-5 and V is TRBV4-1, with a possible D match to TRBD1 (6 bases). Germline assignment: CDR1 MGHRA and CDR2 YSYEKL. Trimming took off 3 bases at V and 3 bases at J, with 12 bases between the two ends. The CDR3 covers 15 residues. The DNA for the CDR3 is TGCGCCAGCAGCCAGCACGGACAGCCCAATCAGCCCCAGCATTTT. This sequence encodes CASSQHGQPNQPQHF.

The CDR3 is CASSPTRGSGARRNNEQFF. The CDR3 DNA reads as TGTGCCAGCAGCCCCACTCGTGGTAGCGGGGCCAGGAGGAACAATGAGCAGTTCTTC. This sequence joins TRBV14 and TRBJ2-1; 8 positions agree with TRBD2. The CDR3 totals 19 residues. With 4 bases clipped from V and 5 bases from J, the junction kept 19 bases outside the gene matches. Germline V gene lookup returns CDR1 SGHDN and CDR2 FVKESK.

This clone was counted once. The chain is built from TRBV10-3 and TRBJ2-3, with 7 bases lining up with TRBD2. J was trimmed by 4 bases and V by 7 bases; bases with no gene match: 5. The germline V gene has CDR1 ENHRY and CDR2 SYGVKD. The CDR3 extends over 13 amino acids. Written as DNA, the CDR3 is TGTGCCATCACTAGCGGCAGGTCAGATACGCAGTATTTT. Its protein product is CAITSGRSDTQYF.

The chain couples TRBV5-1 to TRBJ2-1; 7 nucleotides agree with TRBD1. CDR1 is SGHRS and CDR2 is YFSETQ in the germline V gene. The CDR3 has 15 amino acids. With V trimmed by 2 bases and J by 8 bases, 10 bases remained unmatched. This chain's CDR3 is CASSFRGTGFDEQFF. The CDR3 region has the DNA TGCGCCAGCAGCTTCAGGGGGACCGGATTCGATGAGCAGTTCTTC.

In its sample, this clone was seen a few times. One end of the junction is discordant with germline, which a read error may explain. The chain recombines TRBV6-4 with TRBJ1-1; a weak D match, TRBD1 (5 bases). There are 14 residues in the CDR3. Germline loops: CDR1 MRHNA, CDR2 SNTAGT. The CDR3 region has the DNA TGTGCCAGCAGTGACAGGTCAGGGCGACAGCATTTATCCTTT. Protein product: CASSDRSGRQHLSF.

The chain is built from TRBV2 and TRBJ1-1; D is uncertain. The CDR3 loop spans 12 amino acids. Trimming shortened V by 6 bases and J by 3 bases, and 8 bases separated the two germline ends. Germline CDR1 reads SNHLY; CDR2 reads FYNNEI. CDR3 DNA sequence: TGTGCCAGCAGGGTCCAGGACACTGAAGCTTTCTTT. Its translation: CASRVQDTEAFF.

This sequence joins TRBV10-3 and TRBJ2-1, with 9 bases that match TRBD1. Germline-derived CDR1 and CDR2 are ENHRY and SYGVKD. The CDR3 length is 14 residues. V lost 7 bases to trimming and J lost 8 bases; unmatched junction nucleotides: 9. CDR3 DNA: TGTGCCATCACCCCGGGACAGGGTGGTGATGAGCAGTTCTTC. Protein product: CAITPGQGGDEQFF.

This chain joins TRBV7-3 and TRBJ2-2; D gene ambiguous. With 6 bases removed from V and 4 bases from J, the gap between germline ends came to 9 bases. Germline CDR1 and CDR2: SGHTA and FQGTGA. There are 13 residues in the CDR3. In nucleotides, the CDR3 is TGTGCCAGCAGTCGTGGCTCCACCGGGGAGCTGTTTTTT. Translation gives CASSRGSTGELFF. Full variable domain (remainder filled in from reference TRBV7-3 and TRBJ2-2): GAGVSQTPSNKVTEKGKYVELRCDPISGHTALYWYRQSLGQGPEFLIYFQGTGAADDSGLPNDRFFAVRPEGSVSTLKIQRTERGDSAVYLCASSRGSTGELFFGEGSRLTVL.

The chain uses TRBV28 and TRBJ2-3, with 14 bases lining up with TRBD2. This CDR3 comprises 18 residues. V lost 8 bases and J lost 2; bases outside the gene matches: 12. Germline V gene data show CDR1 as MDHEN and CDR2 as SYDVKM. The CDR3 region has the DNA TGTGCCAGCGTGCCGGGACTAGCGGGGGAAAATCCCACAGATACGCAGTATTTT. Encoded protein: CASVPGLAGENPTDTQYF.